What follows is one T cell receptor beta chain and its context. The target antigen is unknown. These data come from a study of identical twins. Points from the study as a whole: Cord blood's abundant beta clonotypes had fewer insertions, unlike memory repertoires. Recombination models fit unrelated individuals' TCR alpha sharing but underestimated twins'.

Donors uniformly comprised healthy Caucasians. It was template switching that added a universal primer site, and there were unique molecular identifiers on the cDNA. Via MiXCR, TCRdb re-called the 5' RACE reads, giving one row per CDR3 protein. This table has 690,000 or so distinct CDR3 sequences, 5.5% to 6.5% appearing once. This TCR was recovered from a man aged 18 to 35 in good health. The sequencing input was naive T cells sorted from blood.

In DNA form, the CDR3 reads TGTGCCAGCAGCCAAGACACGCGCGCTTTCTTT. Residues: CASSQDTRAFF. This chain joins TRBV4-2 and TRBJ1-1; D call uncertain. Germline loops: CDR1 LGHNA, CDR2 YNFKEQ. V was trimmed by 0 bases and J by 11 bases, leaving 7 bases between them. This CDR3 has 11 residues.